One T cell receptor beta chain is described in this entry. The method was immunoSEQ multiplex PCR; TCRdb's version includes in-frame clones alone and lacks a portion of them. The sample carries over 150,000 clones, about 80% recorded once. This CDR3 comprises 15 residues. Per the germline V gene, CDR1 is SGHRS and CDR2 is YFSETQ. Between the trimmed V and J ends, which lost 4 bases and 5 bases, there was a span of 18 bases. In Cohort 3, a recovered donor had either two negative PCRs, clearance, or symptom resolution. This specimen belongs to a study of blood T cell repertoires in COVID-19. About the study: Italy, Spain and the United States were the sources of the convalescent and acute COVID-19 samples.

Sequenced: PBMCs or T cells enriched from blood (not recorded which). The clonotype originates from an older woman who had recovered from COVID-19. The chain links TRBV5-1 to TRBJ2-5, with D tentatively TRBD1 (6 bases). The CDR3, as DNA: TGCGCCAGCAGCCCCCGGGCAGGGGAGCGCGAGACCCAGTACTTC. The encoded protein is CASSPRAGERETQYF.